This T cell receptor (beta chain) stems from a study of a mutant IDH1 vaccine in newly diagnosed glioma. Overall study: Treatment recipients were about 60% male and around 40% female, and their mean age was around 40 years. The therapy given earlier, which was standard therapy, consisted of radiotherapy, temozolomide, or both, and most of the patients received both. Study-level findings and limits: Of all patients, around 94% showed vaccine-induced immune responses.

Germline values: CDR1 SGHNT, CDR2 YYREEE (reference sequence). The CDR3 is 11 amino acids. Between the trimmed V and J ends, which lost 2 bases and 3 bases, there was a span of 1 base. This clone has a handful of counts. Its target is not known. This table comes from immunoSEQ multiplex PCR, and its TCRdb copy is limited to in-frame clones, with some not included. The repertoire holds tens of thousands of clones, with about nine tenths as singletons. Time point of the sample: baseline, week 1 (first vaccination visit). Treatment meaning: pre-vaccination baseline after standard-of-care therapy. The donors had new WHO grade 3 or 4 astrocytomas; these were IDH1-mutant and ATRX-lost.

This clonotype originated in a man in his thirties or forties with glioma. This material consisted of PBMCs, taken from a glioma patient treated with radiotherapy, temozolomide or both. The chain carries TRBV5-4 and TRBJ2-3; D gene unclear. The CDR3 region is CASSLTDTQYF. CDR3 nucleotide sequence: TGTGCCAGCAGCTTAACAGATACGCAGTATTTT. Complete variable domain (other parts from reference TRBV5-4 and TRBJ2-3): ETGVTQSPTHLIKTRGQQVTLRCSSQSGHNTVSWYQQALGQGPQFIFQYYREEENGRGNFPPRFSGLQFPNYSSELNVNALELDDSALYLCASSLTDTQYFGPGTRLTVL.